A selection of T cell receptor beta chains follows, all from one sample in a study of blood T cell repertoires in COVID-19. Using immunoSEQ multiplex PCR, the repertoire was profiled, and TCRdb retains in-frame clones only, with some absent. The sample shows approximately 230,000 clones, around 86% of them seen only once. The sample was PBMCs or T cells enriched from blood (not recorded which). These TCRs come from a man aged 40-50 years who had recovered from COVID-19. CDR3s include the opening cysteine and the closing phenylalanine or tryptophan. The order of the fields is clone size, J gene, D gene, V gene, CDR3 DNA, CDR3 protein. A D gene is named only where the DNA matches it firmly. Expanded clones are given a class, and other clones once, few, many or no size at all.

clone size: .; J gene: TRBJ1-1; D gene: .; V gene: TRBV5-1; CDR3 DNA: TGCGCCAGCAGCTTGGCGGTCGATTCTCAGAACACTGAAGCTTTCTTT; CDR3 protein: CASSLAVDSQNTEAFF
clone size: once; J gene: TRBJ2-1; D gene: TRBD2; V gene: TRBV7-8; CDR3 DNA: TGTGCCAGCAGCTTAGCTGGAGCGGGGGCCTACAATGAGCAGTTCTTC; CDR3 protein: CASSLAGAGAYNEQFF
clone size: .; J gene: TRBJ2-3; D gene: .; V gene: TRBV11-2; CDR3 DNA: TGTGCCAGCAGCTTAGATCAGGAAGATACGCAGTATTTT; CDR3 protein: CASSLDQEDTQYF
clone size: .; J gene: TRBJ2-2; D gene: .; V gene: TRBV7-3; CDR3 DNA: TGTGCCAGCAGCTTAGCCAACGGGGTGACCGGGGAGCTGTTTTTT; CDR3 protein: CASSLANGVTGELFF
clone size: .; J gene: TRBJ1-2; D gene: .; V gene: TRBV19; CDR3 DNA: TGTGCCAGTAGTACCCAGGGACTCGGAGGCTACACCTTC; CDR3 protein: CASSTQGLGGYTF
clone size: .; J gene: TRBJ2-1; D gene: TRBD2; V gene: TRBV29-1; CDR3 DNA: TGCAGCGTCGTGGGGGGGTCTTACAATGAGCAGTTCTTC; CDR3 protein: CSVVGGSYNEQFF
clone size: .; J gene: TRBJ2-1; D gene: TRBD2; V gene: TRBV5-1; CDR3 DNA: TGCGCCAGCAGCCGGACTAGGATCAGCAATGAGCAGTTCTTC; CDR3 protein: CASSRTRISNEQFF
clone size: .; J gene: TRBJ2-1; D gene: TRBD1; V gene: TRBV27; CDR3 DNA: TGTGCCAGCAGTCTCATGGGACAGGTTTCCTACAATGAGCAGTTCTTC; CDR3 protein: CASSLMGQVSYNEQFF
clone size: .; J gene: TRBJ2-1; D gene: .; V gene: TRBV24-1; CDR3 DNA: TGTGCCACCAGTGATGGGCAGGGCCGGAGGGATGAGCAGTTCTTC; CDR3 protein: CATSDGQGRRDEQFF
clone size: .; J gene: TRBJ2-1; D gene: TRBD2; V gene: TRBV7-9; CDR3 DNA: TGTGCCAGCAGCTTAGTGCGGGGGGAGGTCGATGAGCAGTTCTTC; CDR3 protein: CASSLVRGEVDEQFF
clone size: .; J gene: TRBJ2-1; D gene: .; V gene: TRBV7-2; CDR3 DNA: TGTGCCAGCAGCTTAGCTAGAGCTAGCGCGCATGAGCAGTTCTTC; CDR3 protein: CASSLARASAHEQFF
clone size: .; J gene: TRBJ1-5; D gene: .; V gene: TRBV6-2/TRBV6-3; CDR3 DNA: TGTGCCAGCAGTTACAATCTGGGAGTGGAAAGCAATCAGCCCCAGCATTTT; CDR3 protein: CASSYNLGVESNQPQHF
clone size: .; J gene: TRBJ2-1; D gene: .; V gene: TRBV28; CDR3 DNA: TGTGCCAGCCAGGGGCTCAATGAGCAGTTCTTC; CDR3 protein: CASQGLNEQFF
clone size: once; J gene: TRBJ1-6; D gene: .; V gene: TRBV19; CDR3 DNA: TGTGCCAGTAGTATTGACAGGTGGTCACCCCTCCACTTT; CDR3 protein: CASSIDRWSPLHF
clone size: once; J gene: TRBJ2-7; D gene: .; V gene: TRBV5-1; CDR3 DNA: TGCGCCAGCAGGGGGGGGCCAGGGGATCCTGAGTACGAGCAGTACTTC; CDR3 protein: CASRGGPGDPEYEQYF
clone size: .; J gene: TRBJ2-1; D gene: TRBD2; V gene: TRBV2; CDR3 DNA: TGTGCCAGCAGTGGGACTAGCGGGAGCACCTACAATGAGCAGTTCTTC; CDR3 protein: CASSGTSGSTYNEQFF
clone size: .; J gene: TRBJ1-4; D gene: .; V gene: TRBV7-2; CDR3 DNA: TGTGCCAGCAGCTTTGGAGGGGCTAATGAAAAACTGTTTTTT; CDR3 protein: CASSFGGANEKLFF
clone size: .; J gene: TRBJ2-5; D gene: TRBD2; V gene: TRBV7-9; CDR3 DNA: TGTGCCAGCAGCTATGGGACTACCCTAGAGACCCAGTACTTC; CDR3 protein: CASSYGTTLETQYF
clone size: .; J gene: TRBJ1-1; D gene: .; V gene: TRBV18; CDR3 DNA: TGTGCCAGCTCCCCCCAGGGAGGCAACACTGAAGCTTTCTTT; CDR3 protein: CASSPQGGNTEAFF
clone size: many; J gene: TRBJ2-1; D gene: TRBD2; V gene: TRBV3-1/TRBV3-2; CDR3 DNA: TGTGCCAGCAGCGGGCGGGAGGGGGAGCAGTTCTTC; CDR3 protein: CASSGREGEQFF
clone size: .; J gene: TRBJ2-3; D gene: .; V gene: TRBV9; CDR3 DNA: TGTGCCAGCAGCGGGGAGATCGCAGATACGCAGTATTTT; CDR3 protein: CASSGEIADTQYF
clone size: .; J gene: TRBJ1-5; D gene: .; V gene: TRBV27; CDR3 DNA: TGTGCCCCGGGGGGGAGGGGACAGCCCCAGCATTTT; CDR3 protein: CAPGGRGQPQHF
clone size: .; J gene: TRBJ1-1; D gene: .; V gene: TRBV2; CDR3 DNA: TGTGCCAGCAGGCTGACAGTCTCGGTCACTGAAGCTTTCTTT; CDR3 protein: CASRLTVSVTEAFF
clone size: .; J gene: TRBJ2-7; D gene: TRBD1; V gene: TRBV28; CDR3 DNA: TGTGCCAGCGGCCGGGACAGGTCCTACGAGCAGTACTTC; CDR3 protein: CASGRDRSYEQYF
clone size: .; J gene: TRBJ1-1; D gene: .; V gene: TRBV6-5; CDR3 DNA: TGTGCCAGCACCCCAGGGCCAGGGTCGTTCACTGAAGCTTTCTTT; CDR3 protein: CASTPGPGSFTEAFF
clone size: .; J gene: TRBJ1-2; D gene: .; V gene: TRBV10-3; CDR3 DNA: TGTGCCATCAGTGACCCCGGGCGAGTTGCAGGGGCTTCGGGGGGATATGGCTACACCTTC; CDR3 protein: CAISDPGRVAGASGGYGYTF
clone size: few; J gene: TRBJ1-1; D gene: .; V gene: TRBV6-5; CDR3 DNA: TGTGCCAGCAGTTACGGCTTTGAAGCTTTCTTT; CDR3 protein: CASSYGFEAFF
clone size: once; J gene: TRBJ2-7; D gene: TRBD2; V gene: TRBV3-1/TRBV3-2; CDR3 DNA: TGTGCCAGCAGCCAAGATTGGAGCGGGAGCTCGTACGAGCAGTACTTC; CDR3 protein: CASSQDWSGSSYEQYF
clone size: .; J gene: TRBJ2-7; D gene: TRBD1; V gene: TRBV29-1; CDR3 DNA: TGCAGCGTACAGGGGTCGACCATCTATGAGCAGTACTTC; CDR3 protein: CSVQGSTIYEQYF
clone size: once; J gene: TRBJ2-7; D gene: .; V gene: TRBV10-3; CDR3 DNA: TGTGCCATCAGTCCCGGGGATGGCAGATCCAACTCCTACGAGCAGTACTTC; CDR3 protein: CAISPGDGRSNSYEQYF
clone size: .; J gene: TRBJ2-2; D gene: TRBD2; V gene: TRBV7-2; CDR3 DNA: TGTGCCAGCAGCCTCGCTAGCGGGTATAACACCGGGGAGCTGTTTTTT; CDR3 protein: CASSLASGYNTGELFF
clone size: .; J gene: TRBJ2-7; D gene: TRBD2; V gene: TRBV15; CDR3 DNA: TGTGCCACCAGCAGAGATCTCTCTAGCGGGAGTATCGAGCAGTACTTC; CDR3 protein: CATSRDLSSGSIEQYF
clone size: .; J gene: TRBJ2-1; D gene: TRBD2; V gene: TRBV7-2; CDR3 DNA: TGTGCCAGCAGCTTCAGCGGGAGTGATTACAATGAGCAGTTCTTC; CDR3 protein: CASSFSGSDYNEQFF
clone size: few; J gene: TRBJ1-6; D gene: .; V gene: TRBV9; CDR3 DNA: TGTGCCAGCAGCCCCACAGGGAATAATTCACCCCTCCACTTT; CDR3 protein: CASSPTGNNSPLHF
clone size: .; J gene: TRBJ1-2; D gene: TRBD1; V gene: TRBV11-2; CDR3 DNA: TGTGCCAGCAGCGGCACCCGGGACAGGGGGGTATATGGCTACACCTTC; CDR3 protein: CASSGTRDRGVYGYTF
clone size: .; J gene: TRBJ2-7; D gene: .; V gene: TRBV15; CDR3 DNA: TGTGCCACCAGCAGAGATCCGGGGGCCTACGAGCAGTACTTC; CDR3 protein: CATSRDPGAYEQYF
clone size: once; J gene: TRBJ2-3; D gene: .; V gene: TRBV5-1; CDR3 DNA: TGCGCCAGCAGCCCGGGAGTTTTCGTGACAGATACGCAGTATTTT; CDR3 protein: CASSPGVFVTDTQYF
clone size: .; J gene: TRBJ2-5; D gene: .; V gene: TRBV21-1; CDR3 DNA: TGTGCCAGCAGCTCCCGGGACAGGGTACTTGGGGAGACCCAGTACTTC; CDR3 protein: CASSSRDRVLGETQYF
clone size: .; J gene: TRBJ1-6; D gene: .; V gene: TRBV7-2; CDR3 DNA: TGTGCCAGCAGCTTAGCTTTCGATTCACCCCTCCACTTT; CDR3 protein: CASSLAFDSPLHF
clone size: .; J gene: TRBJ1-4; D gene: .; V gene: TRBV19; CDR3 DNA: TGTGCCAGTAGTATGCAGGGTTCGAGTGAAAAACTGTTTTTT; CDR3 protein: CASSMQGSSEKLFF
clone size: .; J gene: TRBJ2-2; D gene: TRBD1; V gene: TRBV6-2/TRBV6-3; CDR3 DNA: TGTGCCAGCAGTACCGGGACAGAAATCACCGGGGAGCTGTTTTTT; CDR3 protein: CASSTGTEITGELFF
clone size: .; J gene: TRBJ1-2; D gene: .; V gene: TRBV15; CDR3 DNA: TGTGCCACCAGCAGAGAACTATCACCCGACTGGCCCTATGGCTACACCTTC; CDR3 protein: CATSRELSPDWPYGYTF
clone size: .; J gene: TRBJ2-1; D gene: TRBD2; V gene: TRBV4-1; CDR3 DNA: TGCGCCAGCAGCCCTATGACTAGCAGCCTTCTAAATGAGCAGTTCTTC; CDR3 protein: CASSPMTSSLLNEQFF
clone size: .; J gene: TRBJ2-3; D gene: .; V gene: TRBV12-3/TRBV12-4; CDR3 DNA: TGTGCCAGCACTACGAAGGATACGCAGTATTTT; CDR3 protein: CASTTKDTQYF
clone size: .; J gene: TRBJ1-4; D gene: TRBD1; V gene: TRBV12-3/TRBV12-4; CDR3 DNA: TGTGCCAGCAGTTTAGTGGACAGGGGGCCTTCCTTTTTT; CDR3 protein: CASSLVDRGPSFF
clone size: .; J gene: TRBJ2-2; D gene: .; V gene: TRBV3-1/TRBV3-2; CDR3 DNA: TGTGCCAGCAGTATATACGGGGAGCTGTTTTTT; CDR3 protein: CASSIYGELFF
clone size: .; J gene: TRBJ1-1; D gene: .; V gene: TRBV7-3; CDR3 DNA: TGTGCCAGCAGCTTAACGTTAAACACTGAAGCTTTCTTT; CDR3 protein: CASSLTLNTEAFF
clone size: .; J gene: TRBJ1-2; D gene: .; V gene: TRBV27; CDR3 DNA: TGTGCCAGCAGTTTAGTAGCAGGGAACTATGGCTACACCTTC; CDR3 protein: CASSLVAGNYGYTF